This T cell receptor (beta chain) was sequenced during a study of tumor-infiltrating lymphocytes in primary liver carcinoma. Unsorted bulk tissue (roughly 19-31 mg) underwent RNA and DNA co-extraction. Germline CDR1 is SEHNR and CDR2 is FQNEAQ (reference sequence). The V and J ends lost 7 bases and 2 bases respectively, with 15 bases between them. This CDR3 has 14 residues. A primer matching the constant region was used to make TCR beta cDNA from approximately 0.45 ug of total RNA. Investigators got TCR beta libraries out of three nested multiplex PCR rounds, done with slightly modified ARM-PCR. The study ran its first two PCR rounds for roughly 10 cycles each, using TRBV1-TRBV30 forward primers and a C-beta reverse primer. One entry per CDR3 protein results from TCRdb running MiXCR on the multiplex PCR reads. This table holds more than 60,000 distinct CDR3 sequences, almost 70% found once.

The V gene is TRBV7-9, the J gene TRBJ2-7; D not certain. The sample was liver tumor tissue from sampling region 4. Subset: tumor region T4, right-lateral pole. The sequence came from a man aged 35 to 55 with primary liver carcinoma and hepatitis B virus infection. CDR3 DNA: TGTGCCAGCACCGTACAAGGGTCCCCCTACGAGCAGTACTTC. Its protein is CASTVQGSPYEQYF.